Listed below are T cell receptor beta chains from one sample, sequenced in a study of blood T cells in healthy people across ages. TCRdb reanalysed the 5' RACE reads using MiXCR and keeps one entry per CDR3 protein. The sample has approximately 800,000 distinct CDR3 sequences, 56% seen once. The material sequenced was blood. Receptors were obtained from a man aged 35-49 years in good health. Each CDR3 is given with its conserved first and last residue. The D gene is left open where the match is weak. Clone size, where shown, is once, few, many, or a class for clones that have expanded.

CDR3 DNA: TGTGCCAGCAGCTTATACAGGGGACGGGAGATTCGGGATACGCAGTATTTT
CDR3 protein: CASSLYRGREIRDTQYF
J gene: TRBJ2-3
CDR3 length: 17
V gene: TRBV7-9
clone size: .
D gene: .

CDR3 DNA: TGCAGTGCTGTGGGGACAGATGAAAAACTGTTTTTT
CDR3 protein: CSAVGTDEKLFF
J gene: TRBJ1-4
CDR3 length: 12
V gene: TRBV20-1
clone size: .
D gene: TRBD1

CDR3 DNA: TGTGCCAGCAGCTATGGGACAGGGGGGATATCTCCCCTCCACTTT
CDR3 protein: CASSYGTGGISPLHF
J gene: TRBJ1-6
CDR3 length: 15
V gene: TRBV14
clone size: .
D gene: TRBD1

CDR3 DNA: TGCAGTGCTCAGGGAGCCGGGAGGGGCACTGAAGCTTTCTTT
CDR3 protein: CSAQGAGRGTEAFF
J gene: TRBJ1-1
CDR3 length: 14
V gene: TRBV20-1
clone size: few
D gene: .

CDR3 DNA: TGTGCCAGCAGCGAGTCCGGCGGGGACTATGGCTACACCTTC
CDR3 protein: CASSESGGDYGYTF
J gene: TRBJ1-2
CDR3 length: 14
V gene: TRBV7-3
clone size: few
D gene: .

CDR3 DNA: TGCGCCAGCAGTGAGCGGGAAGATACGCAGTATTTT
CDR3 protein: CASSEREDTQYF
J gene: TRBJ2-3
CDR3 length: 12
V gene: TRBV10-2
clone size: .
D gene: .

CDR3 DNA: TGTGCCAGCAGCTCTACCAAAACAGGGGACTCGTACCAAGAGACCCAGTACTTC
CDR3 protein: CASSSTKTGDSYQETQYF
J gene: TRBJ2-5
CDR3 length: 18
V gene: TRBV9
clone size: .
D gene: .

CDR3 DNA: TGTGCCAGCAGCAAAGGAGGAATAGCGGGTTTCGGGAATGAGCAGTTCTTC
CDR3 protein: CASSKGGIAGFGNEQFF
J gene: TRBJ2-1
CDR3 length: 17
V gene: TRBV21-1
clone size: .
D gene: .

CDR3 DNA: TGCAGTGCTTCGACAGTGGATGGCCCCCAGCATTTT
CDR3 protein: CSASTVDGPQHF
J gene: TRBJ1-5
CDR3 length: 12
V gene: TRBV20-1
clone size: .
D gene: .

CDR3 DNA: TGTGCCAGCAGCCAAGTAGGGACTGTCGATGAGCAGTTCTTC
CDR3 protein: CASSQVGTVDEQFF
J gene: TRBJ2-1
CDR3 length: 14
V gene: TRBV14
clone size: .
D gene: .

CDR3 DNA: TGTGCCAGCAGCTTAGCCTCGGGGGCGCGAGCAGATACGCAGTATTTT
CDR3 protein: CASSLASGARADTQYF
J gene: TRBJ2-3
CDR3 length: 16
V gene: TRBV7-6
clone size: .
D gene: .

CDR3 DNA: TGCGCCAGCAGCGTCACTCGGACTAGCGGGAGGATTGAGCAGTACTTC
CDR3 protein: CASSVTRTSGRIEQYF
J gene: TRBJ2-5
CDR3 length: 16
V gene: TRBV4-3
clone size: .
D gene: TRBD2

CDR3 DNA: TGTGCCAGCAGCTTTGTCAGGGTCTCAGATACGCAGTATTTT
CDR3 protein: CASSFVRVSDTQYF
J gene: TRBJ2-3
CDR3 length: 14
V gene: TRBV7-2
clone size: .
D gene: .

CDR3 DNA: TGTGCCAGCAGCCGGCAGACTCACTCCTACGAGCAGTACTTC
CDR3 protein: CASSRQTHSYEQYF
J gene: TRBJ2-7
CDR3 length: 14
V gene: TRBV4-2
clone size: .
D gene: .

CDR3 DNA: TGCGCCAGCAGCCAAGGACAGCCTACCTACAATGAGCAGTTCTTC
CDR3 protein: CASSQGQPTYNEQFF
J gene: TRBJ2-1
CDR3 length: 15
V gene: TRBV4-1
clone size: .
D gene: .

CDR3 DNA: TGTGCCATCAGTGAGGGCAGGGGTCACCAAGAGACCCAGTACTTC
CDR3 protein: CAISEGRGHQETQYF
J gene: TRBJ2-5
CDR3 length: 15
V gene: TRBV10-3
clone size: .
D gene: .

CDR3 DNA: TGTGCCACCAGCAGAGATCTAGCGGGAGGGCAAGAGACCCAGTTCTTC
CDR3 protein: CATSRDLAGGQETQFF
J gene: TRBJ2-1
CDR3 length: 16
V gene: TRBV15
clone size: .
D gene: TRBD2

CDR3 DNA: TGTGCCAGCAGTTACTCGATCGGTTCGGAAGCTTTCTTT
CDR3 protein: CASSYSIGSEAFF
J gene: TRBJ1-1
CDR3 length: 13
V gene: TRBV6-5
clone size: few
D gene: .

CDR3 DNA: TGTGCAAGTCGCTTCAGCCCCGCGGGAGGGGCTGGGGCCAACGTCCTGACTTTC
CDR3 protein: CASRFSPAGGAGANVLTF
J gene: TRBJ2-6
CDR3 length: 18
V gene: TRBV12-2
clone size: .
D gene: .

CDR3 DNA: TGTGCCAGCAGCCCCGCCGGACTAGCGGGGACAAAATCGAGCTCCTACAATGAGCAGTTCTTC
CDR3 protein: CASSPAGLAGTKSSSYNEQFF
J gene: TRBJ2-1
CDR3 length: 21
V gene: TRBV7-3
clone size: .
D gene: TRBD2

CDR3 DNA: TGTGCCAGCAGTTCCAGCCGCGTTTCGCCCGACATTCAGTACTTC
CDR3 protein: CASSSSRVSPDIQYF
J gene: TRBJ2-4
CDR3 length: 15
V gene: TRBV6-5
clone size: few
D gene: .

CDR3 DNA: TGTGCCAGCAGTCCCTCGGACAGGGGAAATAGGAATGAGCAGTTCTTC
CDR3 protein: CASSPSDRGNRNEQFF
J gene: TRBJ2-1
CDR3 length: 16
V gene: TRBV28
clone size: .
D gene: TRBD1

CDR3 DNA: TGTGCCAGCGGAGGCAGACAGATGTACTACGAGCAGTACTTC
CDR3 protein: CASGGRQMYYEQYF
J gene: TRBJ2-7
CDR3 length: 14
V gene: TRBV6-2/TRBV6-3
clone size: .
D gene: .

CDR3 DNA: TGTGCCAGCAGTTTCGGCGGGGTCTACGAGCAGTACTTC
CDR3 protein: CASSFGGVYEQYF
J gene: TRBJ2-7
CDR3 length: 13
V gene: TRBV7-2
clone size: .
D gene: .

CDR3 DNA: TGTGCCAGCAGCCTGGGCCTAGGAGCTTTCTTT
CDR3 protein: CASSLGLGAFF
J gene: TRBJ1-1
CDR3 length: 11
V gene: TRBV13
clone size: .
D gene: .

CDR3 DNA: TGCAGTGCTATACAACGGAACACTGAAGCTTTCTTT
CDR3 protein: CSAIQRNTEAFF
J gene: TRBJ1-1
CDR3 length: 12
V gene: TRBV20-1
clone size: few
D gene: .